Shown below are 9 T cell receptor beta chains from a single sample sequenced in a study of blood T cell repertoires in COVID-19. This table comes from immunoSEQ multiplex PCR, and its TCRdb copy is limited to in-frame clones, with some not included. The table includes 250,000 or so clones, approximately 80% detected once. Sequenced material: peripheral blood. The receptors stem from a man aged 30 to 39 who had recovered from COVID-19.

The CDR3 DNA follows: TGCGCCAGCAGCTTAACGACGGACAAGCGCTATGGCTACACCTTC. This codes for CASSLTTDKRYGYTF. The J gene is TRBJ1-2, the V gene TRBV5-1; maybe TRBD1 (5 bases). This CDR3 has 15 residues. The V end was cut by 2 bases, the J end by 4 bases, with 15 bases between. Germline CDR1 is SGHRS and CDR2 is YFSETQ.

This sequence joins TRBV5-1 and TRBJ2-5, with 7 bases fitting TRBD1. Trimming cost V 5 bases and J 2 bases; bases outside gene matches: 12. Germline V CDR1 and CDR2: SGHRS, YFSETQ. This CDR3 spans 16 amino acids. CDR3 coding DNA: TGCGCCAGCAGGCTACCATTGACAGGGACACAAGAGACCCAGTACTTC. It encodes CASRLPLTGTQETQYF.

A single count supports this clone. CDR3 sequence (DNA): TGTGCCAGCTCACCAATGACTAGCGGGGGGTACAATGAGCAGTTCTTC. Its protein is CASSPMTSGGYNEQFF. This rearrangement joins TRBV18 to TRBJ2-1; TRBD2 matches at 13 bases. CDR3 length: 16 residues. Germline CDR1 and CDR2: KGHSH and LQKENI. V lost 2 bases to trimming and J lost 4 bases; unmatched junction nucleotides: 2.

V usage is TRBV12-3 or TRBV12-4 and J usage is TRBJ2-1; 8 bases agree with TRBD1. The CDR3 has 13 amino acids. J was trimmed by 9 bases and V by 7 bases; bases with no gene match: 8. The CDR3 spells CASIQGAGAEQFF. CDR3 DNA: TGTGCCAGCATCCAGGGGGCCGGGGCTGAGCAGTTCTTC.

V gene TRBV5-3 combines with J gene TRBJ1-2, with 10 bases that match TRBD1. TRBV5-3 is annotated as an ORF whose role is uncertain. V lost 4 bases, J lost 8 bases, and 8 bases stayed unmatched. The CDR3 has 14 amino acids. This CDR3 is CARSIATGGRGYTF. CDR3 nucleotides: TGTGCCAGAAGCATAGCGACAGGGGGCAGAGGCTACACCTTC.

The chain joins TRBV12-3 or TRBV12-4 to TRBJ1-6; the D gene is possibly TRBD1 (6 bases). The CDR3 has 13 amino acids. Trimming took off 6 bases at V and 7 bases at J, with 10 bases between the two ends. CDR3 in DNA: TGTGCCAGCAGGGGGGCTTGGAATTCACCCCTCCACTTT. This translates into CASRGAWNSPLHF.

With regard to this clone: The same CDR3 can be traced to other DNA sequences in this sample. The chain links TRBV5-1 to TRBJ1-2, with 8 bases matching TRBD1. The CDR3 runs 14 residues. V dropped 4 bases and J dropped 2; count of bases not matched to a gene: 4. Germline CDR1 SGHRS, CDR2 YFSETQ. For the CDR3, the DNA is TGCGCCAGCAGCCCTGGGACAGGCAACTATGGCTACACCTTC. Protein sequence: CASSPGTGNYGYTF.

The chain links TRBV5-4 to TRBJ1-1, with TRBD1 identical over 8 bases. With V trimmed by 3 bases and J by 6 bases, 10 bases remained unmatched. Germline V CDR1 and CDR2: SGHNT, YYREEE (reference sequence). This CDR3 comprises 15 residues. CDR3 coding DNA: TGTGCCAGCAGCTCGACAGGGGCCCTCGGGGCTGAAGCTTTCTTT. This translates into CASSSTGALGAEAFF.

The chain couples TRBV6-1 to TRBJ2-6; D is unclear. V shed 3 bases and J shed 0 bases, with 3 bases lying between them. The CDR3 extends over 14 amino acids. The V gene's germline CDR1 is MNHNS and CDR2 SASEGT. The CDR3 DNA follows: TGTGCCAGCAGTGACCTCTCTGGGGCCAACGTCCTGACTTTC. It translates to CASSDLSGANVLTF.